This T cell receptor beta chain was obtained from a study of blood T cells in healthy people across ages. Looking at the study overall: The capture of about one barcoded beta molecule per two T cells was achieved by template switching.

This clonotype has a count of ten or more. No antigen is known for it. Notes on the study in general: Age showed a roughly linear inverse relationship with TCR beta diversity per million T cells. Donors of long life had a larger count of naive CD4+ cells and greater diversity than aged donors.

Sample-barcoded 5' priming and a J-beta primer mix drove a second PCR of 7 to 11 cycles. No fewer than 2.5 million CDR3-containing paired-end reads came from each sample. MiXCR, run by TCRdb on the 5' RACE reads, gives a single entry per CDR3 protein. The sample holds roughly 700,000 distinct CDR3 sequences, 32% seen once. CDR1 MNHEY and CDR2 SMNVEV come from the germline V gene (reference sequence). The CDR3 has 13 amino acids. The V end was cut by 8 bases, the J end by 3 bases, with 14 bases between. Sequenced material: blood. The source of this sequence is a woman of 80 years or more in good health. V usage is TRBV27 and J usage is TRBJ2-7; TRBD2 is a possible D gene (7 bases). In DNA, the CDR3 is TGTGCCAGCGGCAGGGGAGGGGTCTACGAGCAGTACTTC. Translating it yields CASGRGGVYEQYF.